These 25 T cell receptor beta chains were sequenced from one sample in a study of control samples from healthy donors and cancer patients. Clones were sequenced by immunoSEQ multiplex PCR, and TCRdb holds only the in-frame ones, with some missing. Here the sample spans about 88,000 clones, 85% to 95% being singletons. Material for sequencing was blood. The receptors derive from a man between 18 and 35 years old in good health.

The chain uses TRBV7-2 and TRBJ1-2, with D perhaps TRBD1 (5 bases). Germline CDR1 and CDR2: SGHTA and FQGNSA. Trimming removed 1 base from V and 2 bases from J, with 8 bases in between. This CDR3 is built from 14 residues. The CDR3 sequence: CASSLERGNYGYTF. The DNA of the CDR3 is TGTGCCAGCAGCTTAGAGAGGGGCAACTATGGCTACACCTTC.

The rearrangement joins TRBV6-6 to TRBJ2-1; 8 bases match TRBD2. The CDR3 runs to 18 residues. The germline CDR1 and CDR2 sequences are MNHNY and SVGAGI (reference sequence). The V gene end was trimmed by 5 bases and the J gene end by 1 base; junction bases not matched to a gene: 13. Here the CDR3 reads CASSPPWGSGDSYNEQFF. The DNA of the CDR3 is TGTGCCAGCAGTCCCCCTTGGGGTAGCGGGGATTCCTACAATGAGCAGTTCTTC.

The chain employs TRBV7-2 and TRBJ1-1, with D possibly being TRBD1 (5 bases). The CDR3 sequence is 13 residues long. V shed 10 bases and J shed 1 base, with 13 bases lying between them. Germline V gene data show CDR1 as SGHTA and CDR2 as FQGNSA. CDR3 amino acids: CATCVGGNTEAFF. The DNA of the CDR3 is TGTGCCACTTGTGTCGGGGGGAACACTGAAGCTTTCTTT.

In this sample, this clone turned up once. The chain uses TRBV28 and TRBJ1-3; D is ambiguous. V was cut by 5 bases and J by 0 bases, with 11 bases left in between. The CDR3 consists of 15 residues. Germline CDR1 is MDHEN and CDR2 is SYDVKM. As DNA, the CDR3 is TGTGCCAGCAGTCAAGCCCCTACCTCTGGAAACACCATATATTTT. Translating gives CASSQAPTSGNTIYF.

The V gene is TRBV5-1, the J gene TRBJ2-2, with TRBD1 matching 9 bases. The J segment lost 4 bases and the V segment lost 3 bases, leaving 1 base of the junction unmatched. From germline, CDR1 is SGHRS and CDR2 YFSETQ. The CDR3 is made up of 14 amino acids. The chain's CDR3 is CASSWGQGTGELFF. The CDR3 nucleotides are TGCGCCAGCAGCTGGGGACAGGGCACCGGGGAGCTGTTTTTT. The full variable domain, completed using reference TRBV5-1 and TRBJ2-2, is KAGVTQTPRYLIKTRGQQVTLSCSPISGHRSVSWYQQTPGQGLQFLFEYFSETQRNKGNFPGRFSGRQFSNSRSEMNVSTLELGDSALYLCASSWGQGTGELFFGEGSRLTVL.

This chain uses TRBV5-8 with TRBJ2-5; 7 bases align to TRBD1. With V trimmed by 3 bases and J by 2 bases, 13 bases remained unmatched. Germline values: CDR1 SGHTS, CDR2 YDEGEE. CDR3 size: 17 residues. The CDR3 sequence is CASSSHVGTEAQETQYF. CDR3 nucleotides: TGTGCCAGCAGCTCCCACGTCGGGACAGAAGCTCAAGAGACCCAGTACTTC.

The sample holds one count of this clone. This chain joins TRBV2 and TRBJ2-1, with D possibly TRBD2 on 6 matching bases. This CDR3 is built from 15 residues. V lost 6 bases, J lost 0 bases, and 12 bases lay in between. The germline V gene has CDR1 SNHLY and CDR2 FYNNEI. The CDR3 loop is CASRGTSSSYNEQFF. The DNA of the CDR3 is TGTGCCAGCAGGGGGACTTCAAGCTCCTACAATGAGCAGTTCTTC.

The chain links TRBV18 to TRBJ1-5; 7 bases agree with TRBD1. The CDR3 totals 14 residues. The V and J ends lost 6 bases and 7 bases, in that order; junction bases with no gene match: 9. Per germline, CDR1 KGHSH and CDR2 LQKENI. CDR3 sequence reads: CASSPLGQTQPQHF. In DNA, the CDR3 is TGTGCCAGCTCCCCCTTGGGACAGACCCAGCCCCAGCATTTT.

In DNA, the CDR3 is TGTGCCAGCAGCTCGGACAGATATCAGCCCCAGCATTTT. This codes for CASSSDRYQPQHF. This sequence joins TRBV7-8 and TRBJ1-5; D might be TRBD1 (6 bases). Trimming took 4 bases from V and 5 from J, leaving 9 bases between them. The CDR3 contains 13 residues. Per germline, CDR1 SGHVS and CDR2 FQNEAQ.

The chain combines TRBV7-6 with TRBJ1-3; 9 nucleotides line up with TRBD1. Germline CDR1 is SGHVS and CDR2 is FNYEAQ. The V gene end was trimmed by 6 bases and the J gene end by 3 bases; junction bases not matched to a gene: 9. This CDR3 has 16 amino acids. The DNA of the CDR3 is TGTGCCAGCAGTTCCGGGACAGGGCTGAGTGGAAACACCATATATTTT. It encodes CASSSGTGLSGNTIYF.

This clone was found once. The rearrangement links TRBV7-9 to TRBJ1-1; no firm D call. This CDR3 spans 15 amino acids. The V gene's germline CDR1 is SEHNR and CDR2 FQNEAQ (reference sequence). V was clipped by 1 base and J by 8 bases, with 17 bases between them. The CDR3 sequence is CASSLVLLPRAEAFF. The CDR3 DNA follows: TGTGCCAGCAGCTTAGTTCTCCTCCCCCGGGCAGAAGCTTTCTTT.

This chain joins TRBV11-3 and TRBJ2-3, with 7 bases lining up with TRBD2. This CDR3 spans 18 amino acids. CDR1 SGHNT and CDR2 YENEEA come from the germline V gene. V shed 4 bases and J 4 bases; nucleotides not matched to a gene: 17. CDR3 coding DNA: TGTGCCAGCAGCTCCCCTCACCCGGAGGCTGGGGGGGCAGATACGCAGTATTTT. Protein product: CASSSPHPEAGGADTQYF.

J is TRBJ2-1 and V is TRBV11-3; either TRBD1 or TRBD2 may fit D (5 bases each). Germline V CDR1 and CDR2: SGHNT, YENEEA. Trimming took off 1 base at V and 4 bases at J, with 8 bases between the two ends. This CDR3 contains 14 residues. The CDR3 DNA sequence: TGTGCCAGCAGCTTAGGGGGGTTGTACAATGAGCAGTTCTTC. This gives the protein CASSLGGLYNEQFF.

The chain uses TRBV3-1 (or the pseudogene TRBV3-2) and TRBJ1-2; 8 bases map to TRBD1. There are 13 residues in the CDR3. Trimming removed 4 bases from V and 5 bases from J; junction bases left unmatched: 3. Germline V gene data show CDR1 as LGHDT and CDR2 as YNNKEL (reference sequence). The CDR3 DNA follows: TGTGCCAGCAGCCTGGGACAGGCATATGGCTACACCTTC. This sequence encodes CASSLGQAYGYTF.

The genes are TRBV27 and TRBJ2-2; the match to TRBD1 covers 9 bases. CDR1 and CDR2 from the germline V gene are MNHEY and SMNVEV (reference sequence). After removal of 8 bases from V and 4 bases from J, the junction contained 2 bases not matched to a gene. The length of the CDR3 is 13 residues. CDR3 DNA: TGTGCCAGCGGGACAGGGCCCACCGGGGAGCTGTTTTTT. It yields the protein CASGTGPTGELFF.

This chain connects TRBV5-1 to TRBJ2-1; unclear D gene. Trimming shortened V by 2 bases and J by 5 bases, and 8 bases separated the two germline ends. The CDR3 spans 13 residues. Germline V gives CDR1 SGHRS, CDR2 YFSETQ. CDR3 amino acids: CASSLGEHNEQFF. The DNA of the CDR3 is TGCGCCAGCAGCTTAGGTGAGCACAATGAGCAGTTCTTC. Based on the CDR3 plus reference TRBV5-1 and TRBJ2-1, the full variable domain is KAGVTQTPRYLIKTRGQQVTLSCSPISGHRSVSWYQQTPGQGLQFLFEYFSETQRNKGNFPGRFSGRQFSNSRSEMNVSTLELGDSALYLCASSLGEHNEQFFGPGTRLTVL.

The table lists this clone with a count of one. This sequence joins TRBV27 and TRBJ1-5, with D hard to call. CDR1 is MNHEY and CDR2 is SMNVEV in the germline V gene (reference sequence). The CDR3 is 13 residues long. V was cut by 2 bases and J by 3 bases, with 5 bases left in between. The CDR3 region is CASSLGVNQPQHF. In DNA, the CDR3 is TGTGCCAGCAGTTTAGGAGTCAATCAGCCCCAGCATTTT.

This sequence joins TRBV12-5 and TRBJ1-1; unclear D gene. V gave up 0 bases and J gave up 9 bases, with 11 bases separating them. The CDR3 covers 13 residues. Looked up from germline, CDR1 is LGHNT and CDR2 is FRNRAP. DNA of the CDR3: TGTGCTAGTGGTTTGGTACTGACGGGCCAAGCTTTCTTT. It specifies CASGLVLTGQAFF. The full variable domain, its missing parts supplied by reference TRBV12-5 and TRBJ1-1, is DARVTQTPRHKVTEMGQEVTMRCQPILGHNTVFWYRQTMMQGLELLAYFRNRAPLDDSGMPKDRFSAEMPDATLATLKIQPSEPRDSAVYFCASGLVLTGQAFFGQGTRLTVV.

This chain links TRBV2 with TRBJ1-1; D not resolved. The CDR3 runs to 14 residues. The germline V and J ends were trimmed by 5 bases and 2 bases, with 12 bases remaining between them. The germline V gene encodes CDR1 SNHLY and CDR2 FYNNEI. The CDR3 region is CASSLNGVNTEAFF. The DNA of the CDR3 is TGTGCCAGCAGTCTAAACGGGGTCAACACTGAAGCTTTCTTT.

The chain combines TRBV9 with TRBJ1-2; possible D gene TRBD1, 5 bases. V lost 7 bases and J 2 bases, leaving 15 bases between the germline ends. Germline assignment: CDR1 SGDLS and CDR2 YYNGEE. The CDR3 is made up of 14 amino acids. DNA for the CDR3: TGTGCCAGCGCTCAGTCCGGGACGAACTATGGCTACACCTTC. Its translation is CASAQSGTNYGYTF. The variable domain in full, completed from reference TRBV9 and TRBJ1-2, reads DSGVTQTPKHLITATGQRVTLRCSPRSGDLSVYWYQQSLDQGLQFLIQYYNGEERAKGNILERFSAQQFPDLHSELNLSSLELGDSALYFCASAQSGTNYGYTFGSGTRLTVV.

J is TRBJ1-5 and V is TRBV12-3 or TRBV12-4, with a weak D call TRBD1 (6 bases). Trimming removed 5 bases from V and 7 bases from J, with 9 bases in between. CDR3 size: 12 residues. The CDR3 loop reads CASSTGLQPQHF. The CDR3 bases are TGTGCCAGCAGTACAGGGCTCCAGCCCCAGCATTTT.

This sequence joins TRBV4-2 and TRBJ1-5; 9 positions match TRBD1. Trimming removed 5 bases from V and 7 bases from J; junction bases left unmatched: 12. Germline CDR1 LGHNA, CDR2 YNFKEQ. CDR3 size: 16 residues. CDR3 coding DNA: TGTGCCAGCAGCACACAACAGGGGGCCCATGGGCAGCCCCAGCATTTT. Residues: CASSTQQGAHGQPQHF.

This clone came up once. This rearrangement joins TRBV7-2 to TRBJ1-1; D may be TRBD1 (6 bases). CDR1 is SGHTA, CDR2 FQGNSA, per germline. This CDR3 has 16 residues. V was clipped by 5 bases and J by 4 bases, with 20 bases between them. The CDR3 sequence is CASSPSGGPRGTEAFF. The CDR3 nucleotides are TGTGCCAGCAGCCCGTCGGGGGGGCCTAGGGGCACTGAAGCTTTCTTT.

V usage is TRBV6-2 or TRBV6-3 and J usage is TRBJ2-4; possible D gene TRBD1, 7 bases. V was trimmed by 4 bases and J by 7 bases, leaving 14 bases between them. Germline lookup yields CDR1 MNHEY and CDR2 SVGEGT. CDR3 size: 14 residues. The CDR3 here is CASSSEGAPNIQYF. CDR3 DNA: TGTGCCAGCAGTTCGGAGGGGGCGCCGAACATTCAGTACTTC.

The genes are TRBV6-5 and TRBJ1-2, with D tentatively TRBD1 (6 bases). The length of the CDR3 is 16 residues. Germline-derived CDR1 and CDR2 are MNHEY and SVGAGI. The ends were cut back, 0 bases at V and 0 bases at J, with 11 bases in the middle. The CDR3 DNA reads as TGTGCCAGCAGTTACTCGCGGGACACCCCTAACTATGGCTACACCTTC. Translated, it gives CASSYSRDTPNYGYTF.